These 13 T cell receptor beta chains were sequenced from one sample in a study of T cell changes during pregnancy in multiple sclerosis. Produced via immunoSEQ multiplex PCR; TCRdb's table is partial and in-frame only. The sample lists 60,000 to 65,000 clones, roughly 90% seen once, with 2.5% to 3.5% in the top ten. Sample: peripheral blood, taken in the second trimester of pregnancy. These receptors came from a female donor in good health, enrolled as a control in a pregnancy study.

In nucleotides, the CDR3 is TGTGCCAGCAGCTTAGTCACAGGAGACTACTATGGCTACACCTTC. Its protein product is CASSLVTGDYYGYTF. The chain combines TRBV7-9 with TRBJ1-2; D may be TRBD1 (5 bases). CDR3 length equals 15 residues. The germline V gene has CDR1 SEHNR and CDR2 FQNEAQ (reference sequence). V was shortened by 1 base and J by 3 bases, with 12 bases between the two germline ends.

CDR3 coding DNA: TGCGCCAGCAGCCCAGCCAGTCAGGGCTCCTCTGGAAACACCATATATTTT. It is translated as CASSPASQGSSGNTIYF. The chain links TRBV5-1 to TRBJ1-3, with a tentative D call TRBD1 (5 bases). The germline V gene has CDR1 SGHRS and CDR2 YFSETQ. The V end lost 4 bases, the J end lost 0 bases, and 17 bases lay between the germline ends. The CDR3 has 17 amino acids. Full variable domain (missing parts from reference TRBV5-1 and TRBJ1-3): KAGVTQTPRYLIKTRGQQVTLSCSPISGHRSVSWYQQTPGQGLQFLFEYFSETQRNKGNFPGRFSGRQFSNSRSEMNVSTLELGDSALYLCASSPASQGSSGNTIYFGEGSWLTVV.

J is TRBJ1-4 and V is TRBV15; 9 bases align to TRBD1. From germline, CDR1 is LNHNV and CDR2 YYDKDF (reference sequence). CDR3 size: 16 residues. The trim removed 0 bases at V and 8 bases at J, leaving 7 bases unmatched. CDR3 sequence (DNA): TGTGCCACCAGCAGAGATAGTGGGACAGGGAACGAAAAACTGTTTTTT. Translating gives CATSRDSGTGNEKLFF.

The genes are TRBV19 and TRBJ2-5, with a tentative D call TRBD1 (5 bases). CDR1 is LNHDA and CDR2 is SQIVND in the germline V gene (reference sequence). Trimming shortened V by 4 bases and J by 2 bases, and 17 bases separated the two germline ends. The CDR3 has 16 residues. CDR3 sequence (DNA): TGTGCCAGTAGTAAGTCAAGTCAGGGATCTCAAGAGACCCAGTACTTC. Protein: CASSKSSQGSQETQYF. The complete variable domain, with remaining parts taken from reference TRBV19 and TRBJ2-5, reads DGGITQSPKYLFRKEGQNVTLSCEQNLNHDAMYWYRQDPGQGLRLIYYSQIVNDFQKGDIAEGYSVSREKKESFPLTVTSAQKNPTAFYLCASSKSSQGSQETQYFGPGTRLLVL.

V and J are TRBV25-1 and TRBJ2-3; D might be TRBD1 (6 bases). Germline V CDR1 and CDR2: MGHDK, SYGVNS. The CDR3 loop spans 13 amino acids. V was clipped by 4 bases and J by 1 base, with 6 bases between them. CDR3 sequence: CASSGGRTDTQYF. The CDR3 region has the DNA TGTGCCAGCAGTGGGGGGCGCACAGATACGCAGTATTTT. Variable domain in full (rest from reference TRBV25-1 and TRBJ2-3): EADIYQTPRYLVIGTGKKITLECSQTMGHDKMYWYQQDPGMELHLIHYSYGVNSTEKGDLSSESTVSRIRTEHFPLTLESARPSHTSQYLCASSGGRTDTQYFGPGTRLTVL.

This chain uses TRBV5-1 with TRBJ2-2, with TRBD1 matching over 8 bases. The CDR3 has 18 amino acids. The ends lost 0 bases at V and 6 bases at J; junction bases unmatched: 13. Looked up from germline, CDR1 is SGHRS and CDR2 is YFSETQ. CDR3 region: CASSLDIRTGFSAGELFF. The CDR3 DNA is TGCGCCAGCAGCTTGGATATCCGGACAGGGTTTTCTGCCGGGGAGCTGTTTTTT. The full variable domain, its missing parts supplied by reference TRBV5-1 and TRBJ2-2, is KAGVTQTPRYLIKTRGQQVTLSCSPISGHRSVSWYQQTPGQGLQFLFEYFSETQRNKGNFPGRFSGRQFSNSRSEMNVSTLELGDSALYLCASSLDIRTGFSAGELFFGEGSRLTVL.

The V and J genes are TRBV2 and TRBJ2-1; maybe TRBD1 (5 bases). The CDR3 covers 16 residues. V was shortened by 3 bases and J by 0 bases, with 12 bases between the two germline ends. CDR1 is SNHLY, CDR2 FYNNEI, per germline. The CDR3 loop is CASSENRQASYNEQFF. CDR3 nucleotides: TGTGCCAGCAGTGAGAACAGGCAGGCCTCCTACAATGAGCAGTTCTTC.

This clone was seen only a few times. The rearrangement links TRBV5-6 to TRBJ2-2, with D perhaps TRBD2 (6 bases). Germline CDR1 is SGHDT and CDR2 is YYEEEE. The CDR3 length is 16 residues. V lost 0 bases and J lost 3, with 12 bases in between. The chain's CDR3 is CASSLAGGTHTGELFF. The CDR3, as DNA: TGTGCCAGCAGCTTGGCCGGGGGAACTCACACCGGGGAGCTGTTTTTT. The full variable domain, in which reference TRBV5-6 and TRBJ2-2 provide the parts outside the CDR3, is DAGVTQSPTHLIKTRGQQVTLRCSPKSGHDTVSWYQQALGQGPQFIFQYYEEEERQRGNFPDRFSGHQFPNYSSELNVNALLLGDSALYLCASSLAGGTHTGELFFGEGSRLTVL.

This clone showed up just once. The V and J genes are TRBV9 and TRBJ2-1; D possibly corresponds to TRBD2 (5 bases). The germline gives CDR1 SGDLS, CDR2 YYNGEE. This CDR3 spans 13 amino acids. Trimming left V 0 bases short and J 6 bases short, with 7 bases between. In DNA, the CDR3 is TGTGCCAGCAGCGTAGCGGGGATCAATGAGCAGTTCTTC. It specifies CASSVAGINEQFF.

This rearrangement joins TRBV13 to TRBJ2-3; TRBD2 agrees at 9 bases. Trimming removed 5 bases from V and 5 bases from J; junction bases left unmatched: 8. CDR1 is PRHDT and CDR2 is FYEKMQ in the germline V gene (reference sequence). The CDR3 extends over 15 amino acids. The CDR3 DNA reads TGTGCCAGCAGCGACGGACTAGCGAGGGGAGATACGCAGTATTTT. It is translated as CASSDGLARGDTQYF.

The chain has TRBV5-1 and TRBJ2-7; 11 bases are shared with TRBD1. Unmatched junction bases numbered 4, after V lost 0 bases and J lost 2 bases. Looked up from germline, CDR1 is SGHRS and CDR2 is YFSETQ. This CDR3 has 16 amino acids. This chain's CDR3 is CASSLGGGQGAYEQYF. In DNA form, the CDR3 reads TGCGCCAGCAGCTTGGGAGGGGGACAGGGGGCCTACGAGCAGTACTTC.

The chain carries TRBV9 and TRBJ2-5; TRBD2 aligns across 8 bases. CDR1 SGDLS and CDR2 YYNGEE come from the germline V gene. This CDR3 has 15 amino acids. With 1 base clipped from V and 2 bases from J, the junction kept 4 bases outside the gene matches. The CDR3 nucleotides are TGTGCCAGCAGCGTATCGGGGGGGGGACAAGAGACCCAGTACTTC. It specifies CASSVSGGGQETQYF.

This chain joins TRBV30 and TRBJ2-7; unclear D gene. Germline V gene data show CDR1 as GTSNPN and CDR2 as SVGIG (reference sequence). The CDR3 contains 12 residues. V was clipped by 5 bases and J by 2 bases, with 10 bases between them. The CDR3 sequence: CAWFGSAYEQYF. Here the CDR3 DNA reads TGTGCCTGGTTTGGCAGCGCCTACGAGCAGTACTTC.